The present entry profiles one TCR beta chain with its context. Stated treatment: oral pan-JAK inhibitor, 5-10 mg twice daily. With 6 bases removed from V and 4 bases from J, the gap between germline ends came to 12 bases. Germline V gives CDR1 MNHEY, CDR2 SVGAGI. This CDR3 comprises 13 residues. The sample is drawn from a study of CD8+ T cells in alopecia areata. The sequencing template was cDNA reverse transcribed from extracted RNA. The method was immunoSEQ multiplex PCR; TCRdb's version includes in-frame clones alone and lacks a portion of them. The sample carries about 190,000 clones, just under 65% recorded once.

The sequence was obtained from a human donor with alopecia areata. Sample: CD4+ T cells sorted from blood, taken around week 50, from a patient treated with tofacitinib. J is TRBJ1-2 and V is TRBV6-5; the D is unclear. The DNA for the CDR3 is TGTGCCAGCAGAGGTACGAGATCCTATGGCTACACCTTC. It codes for CASRGTRSYGYTF.